This T cell receptor (beta chain) is drawn from a study of T cells in narcolepsy. Study information: Healthy controls were enrolled alongside patients with narcolepsy type 1 or type 2. General observations from the study: Some memory CD4+ repertoires had no autoreactive clone sequences. Reportedly, autoreactive clonotypes were serially detected in patients' blood but not controls'. Same-patient CSF and blood CD4+ T cell clonotypes included HCRT-specific and TRIB2-specific autoreactive ones.

The data were produced by immunoSEQ multiplex PCR, yet TCRdb's version contains in-frame clones alone and is incomplete. The sample lists some 30,000 clones; 79% were seen once. This CDR3 has 11 amino acids. Germline CDR1 SGHTA, CDR2 FQGNSA. V was shortened by 7 bases and J by 6 bases, with 8 bases between the two germline ends. A remark on this clone: Antigen: not known.

Sequencing was performed on memory (CD45RA-) CD4+ T cells from blood. The chain carries TRBV7-2 and TRBJ2-3; unclear D gene. The receptor was derived from a human donor in good health. Written as DNA, the CDR3 is TGTGCCAGCACCCTCCCCGATACGCAGTATTTT. Its protein is CASTLPDTQYF.